This TCR beta chain came from a study of blood T cell repertoires in COVID-19. As for the study in general: The cDNA or gDNA used as material had been derived from T cells, B-cell-depleted T cells, or PBMCs.

Using immunoSEQ multiplex PCR, the repertoire was profiled, and TCRdb retains in-frame clones only, with some absent. The sample consists of some 150,000 clones, around 84% of them appearing once. CDR3 size: 12 residues. Trimming removed 8 bases from V and 4 bases from J, with 11 bases in between. Per germline, CDR1 SNHLY and CDR2 FYNNEI. The clonotype comes from a woman aged 45-65 years with acute or convalescent COVID-19. The material sequenced was peripheral blood. The gene calls are TRBV2 and TRBJ1-2; D uncertain. The CDR3 DNA sequence: TGTGCCAGCGGGTCTAGCTTCTATGGCTACACCTTC. As protein: CASGSSFYGYTF.